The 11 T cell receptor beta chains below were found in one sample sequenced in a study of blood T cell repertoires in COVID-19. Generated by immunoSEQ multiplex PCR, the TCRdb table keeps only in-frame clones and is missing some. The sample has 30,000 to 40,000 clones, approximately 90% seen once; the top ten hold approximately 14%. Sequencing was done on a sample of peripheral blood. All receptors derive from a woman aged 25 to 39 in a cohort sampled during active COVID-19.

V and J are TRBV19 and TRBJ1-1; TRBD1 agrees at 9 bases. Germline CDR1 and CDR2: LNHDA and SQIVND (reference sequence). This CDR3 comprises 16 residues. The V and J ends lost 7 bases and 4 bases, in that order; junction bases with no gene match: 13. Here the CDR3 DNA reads TGTGCCAGTAACGATTTGAGGGGGACAGGGCGCACTGAAGCTTTCTTT. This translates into CASNDLRGTGRTEAFF.

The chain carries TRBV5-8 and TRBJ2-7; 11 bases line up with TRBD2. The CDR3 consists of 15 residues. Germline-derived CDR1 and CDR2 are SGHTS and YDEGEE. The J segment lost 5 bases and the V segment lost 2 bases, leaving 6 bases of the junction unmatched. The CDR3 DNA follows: TGTGCCAGCAGCTTTACTAGCGGGAGCCGACACGAGCAGTACTTC. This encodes CASSFTSGSRHEQYF.

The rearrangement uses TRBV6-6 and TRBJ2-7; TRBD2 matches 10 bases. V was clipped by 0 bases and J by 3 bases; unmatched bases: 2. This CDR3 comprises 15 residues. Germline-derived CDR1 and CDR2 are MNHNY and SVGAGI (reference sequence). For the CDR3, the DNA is TGTGCCAGCAGTTACTCCGCTAGCGGGAGCTACGAGCAGTACTTC. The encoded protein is CASSYSASGSYEQYF.

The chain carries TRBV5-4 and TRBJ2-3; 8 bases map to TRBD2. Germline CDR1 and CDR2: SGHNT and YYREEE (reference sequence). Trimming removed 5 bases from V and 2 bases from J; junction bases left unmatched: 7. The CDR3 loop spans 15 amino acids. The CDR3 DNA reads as TGTGCCAGCAGTTCTAGCGGGTCCTACACAGATACGCAGTATTTT. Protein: CASSSSGSYTDTQYF.

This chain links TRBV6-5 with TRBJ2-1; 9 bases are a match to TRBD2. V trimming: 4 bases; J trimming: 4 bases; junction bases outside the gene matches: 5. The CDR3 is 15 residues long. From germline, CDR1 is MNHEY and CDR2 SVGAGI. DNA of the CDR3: TGTGCCAGCAGTTTGCTAGCGGGAACGTACAATGAGCAGTTCTTC. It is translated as CASSLLAGTYNEQFF.

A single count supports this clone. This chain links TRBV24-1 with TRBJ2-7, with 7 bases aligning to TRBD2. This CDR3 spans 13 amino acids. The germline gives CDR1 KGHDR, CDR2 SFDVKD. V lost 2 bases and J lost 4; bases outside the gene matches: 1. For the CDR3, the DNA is TGTGCCACCAGTGATTCCGGGAGGTACGAGCAGTACTTC. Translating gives CATSDSGRYEQYF.

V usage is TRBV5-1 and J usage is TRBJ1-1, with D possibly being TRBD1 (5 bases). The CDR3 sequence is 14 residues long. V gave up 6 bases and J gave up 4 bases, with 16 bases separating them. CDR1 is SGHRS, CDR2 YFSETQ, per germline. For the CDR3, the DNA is TGCGCCAGCAACCCCAGGGAGGGAAGCACTGAAGCTTTCTTT. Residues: CASNPREGSTEAFF.

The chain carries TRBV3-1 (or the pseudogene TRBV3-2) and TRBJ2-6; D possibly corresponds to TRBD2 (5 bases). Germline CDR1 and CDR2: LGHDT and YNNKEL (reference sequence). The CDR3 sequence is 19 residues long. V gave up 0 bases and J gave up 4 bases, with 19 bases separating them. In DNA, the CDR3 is TGTGCCAGCAGCCAAGATCGCGGAGGCCAAGAAGCCGGGGCCAACGTCCTGACTTTC. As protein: CASSQDRGGQEAGANVLTF.

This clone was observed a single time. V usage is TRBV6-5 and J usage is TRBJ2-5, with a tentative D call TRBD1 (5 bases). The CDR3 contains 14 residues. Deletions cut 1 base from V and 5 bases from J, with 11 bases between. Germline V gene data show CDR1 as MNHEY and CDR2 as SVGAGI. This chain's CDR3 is CASSYYQGRETQYF. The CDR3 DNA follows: TGTGCCAGCAGTTACTACCAGGGTCGGGAGACCCAGTACTTC.

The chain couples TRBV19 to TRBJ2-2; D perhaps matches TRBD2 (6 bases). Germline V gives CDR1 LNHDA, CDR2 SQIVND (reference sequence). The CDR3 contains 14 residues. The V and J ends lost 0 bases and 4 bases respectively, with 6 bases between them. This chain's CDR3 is CASSIDGGTGELFF. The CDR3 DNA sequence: TGTGCCAGTAGTATAGACGGGGGCACCGGGGAGCTGTTTTTT.

The CDR3 DNA sequence: TGTGCCAGCAGTTACTCCAGGAGAGGGCAAGAGACCCAGTACTTC. This gives the protein CASSYSRRGQETQYF. The rearrangement uses TRBV6-2 or TRBV6-3 and TRBJ2-5; a possible D gene is TRBD2 (5 bases). CDR3 length equals 15 residues. Trimming left V 0 bases short and J 2 bases short, with 10 bases between. From germline, CDR1 is MNHEY and CDR2 SVGEGT.